The TCR beta chain under discussion was sequenced for a study of human CD8 memory T cell subsets. By UMI-labeled 5' RACE, the TCR beta libraries were made. TCRdb reanalyzed the 5' RACE reads and collapses them to one entry per CDR3 protein, without DNA. Found here are around 11,000 distinct CDR3 sequences; the top ten clones hold over 7%. The source is a human donor in good health. Sequences were obtained from CD8+ T cells from PBMCs.

CDR3 loop: CASSQVTSLSAEQYF. The chain couples TRBV4-3 to TRBJ2-7; TCRdb's D gene call, TRBD2, goes unchecked for lack of DNA. Per germline, CDR1 LGHNA and CDR2 YSLEER. The CDR3 has 15 amino acids.